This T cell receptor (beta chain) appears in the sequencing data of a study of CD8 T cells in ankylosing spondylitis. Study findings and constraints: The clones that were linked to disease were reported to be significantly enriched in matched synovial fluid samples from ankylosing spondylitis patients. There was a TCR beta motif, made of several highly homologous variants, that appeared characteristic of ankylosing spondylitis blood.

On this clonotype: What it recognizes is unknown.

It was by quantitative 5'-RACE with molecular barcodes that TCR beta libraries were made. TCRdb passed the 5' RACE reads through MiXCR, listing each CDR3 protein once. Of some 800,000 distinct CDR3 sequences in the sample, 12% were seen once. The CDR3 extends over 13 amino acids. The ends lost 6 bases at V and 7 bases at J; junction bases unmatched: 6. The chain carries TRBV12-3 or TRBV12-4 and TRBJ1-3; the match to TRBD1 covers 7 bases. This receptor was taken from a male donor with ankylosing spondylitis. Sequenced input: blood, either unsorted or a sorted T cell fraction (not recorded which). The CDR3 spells CASRETGLNTIYF. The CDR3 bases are TGTGCCAGCAGGGAGACAGGGCTCAACACCATATATTTT.